This T cell receptor (beta chain) was sequenced for a study of T-cell memory formation after mild COVID-19. Using its own MiXCR run on the 5' RACE reads, TCRdb lists one record per CDR3 protein. This sample has roughly 80,000 distinct CDR3 sequences; around a quarter occur once, and the top ten carry roughly 41%. This CDR3 comprises 17 residues. V was pared by 1 base and J by 6 bases, with 12 bases of the junction left unmatched. Germline lookup yields CDR1 SGHTA and CDR2 FQGNSA. This clonotype originated in a man between 18 and 29 years old who had mild COVID-19 (a few samples of this study predate the infection). Cell type and time point are not known. The sequenced sample was PBMCs or a T cell subset sorted from them (not recorded which). The V and J genes are TRBV7-2 and TRBJ2-3; 8 nucleotides align to TRBD1. CDR3 protein: CASSLVQGVTALDTQYF. For the CDR3, the DNA is TGTGCCAGCAGCTTAGTACAGGGGGTAACCGCGCTGGATACGCAGTATTTT.